These 5 T cell receptor beta chains came from one sample sequenced in a study of T cell responses to AZD1222 COVID-19 vaccine. The method was immunoSEQ multiplex PCR; TCRdb's version includes in-frame clones alone and lacks a portion of them. Of more than 110,000 clones in the sample, under 95% are singletons; the top ten hold 7.5% to 9.5%. The material sequenced was peripheral blood, taken on day 0 of AZD1222 vaccination. These receptors all stem from an adult in good health.

This sequence joins TRBV18 and TRBJ2-5; 7 positions agree with TRBD2. The CDR3 sequence is 13 residues long. Germline V gives CDR1 KGHSH, CDR2 LQKENI. J gave up 5 bases and V 4 bases, and 4 bases lay outside the gene matches. The CDR3 here is CASSQRTRETQYF. The DNA of the CDR3 is TGTGCCAGCTCACAACGGACTAGGGAGACCCAGTACTTC.

The chain carries TRBV4-1 and TRBJ1-3; D gene unclear. Trimming took off 4 bases at V and 2 bases at J, with 15 bases between the two ends. There are 16 residues in the CDR3. Looked up from germline, CDR1 is MGHRA and CDR2 is YSYEKL. CDR3 coding DNA: TGCGCCAGCAGCCGGAACATGGACCCCCCTGGAAACACCATATATTTT. Its translation is CASSRNMDPPGNTIYF.

The chain is built from TRBV12-3 or TRBV12-4 and TRBJ1-2; D remains unclear. V dropped 2 bases and J dropped 2 bases, with 3 bases sitting between them. The CDR3 runs 12 residues. In nucleotides, the CDR3 is TGTGCCAGCAGTTTACAAAACTATGGCTACACCTTC. This sequence encodes CASSLQNYGYTF.

J is TRBJ2-3 and V is TRBV29-1; possible D gene TRBD1, 6 bases. The V and J ends lost 0 bases and 6 bases respectively, with 19 bases between them. The CDR3 has 16 amino acids. The germline V gene encodes CDR1 SQVTM and CDR2 ANQGSEA. Here the CDR3 DNA reads TGCAGCGTTGAAGATCGGTTCAGGGGTTTCTCCGATACGCAGTATTTT. Protein: CSVEDRFRGFSDTQYF.

V is TRBV4-3 and J is TRBJ1-5; perhaps TRBD1 as D (5 bases). V lost 1 base to trimming and J lost 6 bases, with 13 bases between them. CDR1 and CDR2 from the germline V gene are LGHNA and YSLEER. This CDR3 region has 15 residues. The CDR3 loop is CASSQGSGPGQPQHF. The CDR3 DNA sequence: TGCGCCAGCAGCCAAGGGTCAGGGCCCGGTCAGCCCCAGCATTTT.